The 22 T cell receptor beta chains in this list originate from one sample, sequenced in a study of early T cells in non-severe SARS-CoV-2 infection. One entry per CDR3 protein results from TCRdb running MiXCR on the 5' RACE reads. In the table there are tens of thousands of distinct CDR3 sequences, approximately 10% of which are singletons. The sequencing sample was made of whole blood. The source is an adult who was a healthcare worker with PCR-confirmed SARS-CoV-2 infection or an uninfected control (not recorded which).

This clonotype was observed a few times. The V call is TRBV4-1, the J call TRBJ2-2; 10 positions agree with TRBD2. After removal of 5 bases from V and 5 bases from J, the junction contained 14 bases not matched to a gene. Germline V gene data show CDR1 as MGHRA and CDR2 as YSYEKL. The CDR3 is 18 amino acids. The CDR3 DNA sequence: TGCGCCAGCAGCTTCCCCGGGACTAGCGCAGGGGGTACCGGGGAGCTGTTTTTT. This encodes CASSFPGTSAGGTGELFF.

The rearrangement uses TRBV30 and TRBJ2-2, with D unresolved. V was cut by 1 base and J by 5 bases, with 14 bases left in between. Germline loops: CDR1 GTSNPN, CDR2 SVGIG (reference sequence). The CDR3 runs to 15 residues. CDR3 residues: CAWSGTTLGTGELFF. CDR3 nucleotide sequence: TGTGCCTGGAGTGGAACCACCCTTGGGACCGGGGAGCTGTTTTTT.

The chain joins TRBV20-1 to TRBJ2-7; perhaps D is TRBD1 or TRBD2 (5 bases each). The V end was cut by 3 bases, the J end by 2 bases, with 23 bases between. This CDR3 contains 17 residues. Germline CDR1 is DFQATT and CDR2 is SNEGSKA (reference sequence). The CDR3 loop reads CSASGVRDAGPTYEQYF. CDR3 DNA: TGCAGTGCTAGTGGGGTGAGGGACGCCGGACCAACCTACGAGCAGTACTTC.

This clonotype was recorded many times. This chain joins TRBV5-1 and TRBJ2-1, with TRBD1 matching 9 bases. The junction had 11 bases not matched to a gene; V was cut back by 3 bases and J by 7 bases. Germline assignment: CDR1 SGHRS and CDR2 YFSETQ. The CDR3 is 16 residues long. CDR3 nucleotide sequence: TGCGCCAGCAGCTCCCTAGGTGCAGGACAGGGGAATGAGCAGTTCTTC. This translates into CASSSLGAGQGNEQFF. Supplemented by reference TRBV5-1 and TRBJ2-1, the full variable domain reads KAGVTQTPRYLIKTRGQQVTLSCSPISGHRSVSWYQQTPGQGLQFLFEYFSETQRNKGNFPGRFSGRQFSNSRSEMNVSTLELGDSALYLCASSSLGAGQGNEQFFGPGTRLTVL.

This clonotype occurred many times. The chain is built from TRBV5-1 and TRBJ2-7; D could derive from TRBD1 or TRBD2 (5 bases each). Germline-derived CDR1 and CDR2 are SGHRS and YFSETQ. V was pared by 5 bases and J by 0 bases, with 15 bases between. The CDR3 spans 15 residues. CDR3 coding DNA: TGCGCCAGCAGGTGGGGACCGGCGAGCTCCTACGAGCAGTACTTC. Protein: CASRWGPASSYEQYF.

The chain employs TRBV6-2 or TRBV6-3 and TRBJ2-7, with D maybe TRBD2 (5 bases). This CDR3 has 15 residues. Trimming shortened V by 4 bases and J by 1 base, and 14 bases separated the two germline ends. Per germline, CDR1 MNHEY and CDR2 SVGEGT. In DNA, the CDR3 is TGTGCCAGCAGTTCGGAATTCGGGGTTTCCTACGAGCAGTACTTC. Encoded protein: CASSSEFGVSYEQYF.

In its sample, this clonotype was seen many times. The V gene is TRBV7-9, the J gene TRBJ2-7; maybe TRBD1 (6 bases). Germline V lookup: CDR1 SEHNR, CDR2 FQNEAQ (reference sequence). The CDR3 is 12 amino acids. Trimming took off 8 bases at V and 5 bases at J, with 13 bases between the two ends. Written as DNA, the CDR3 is TGTGCCAGCGCGAGGGGGAGCCACGAGCAGTACTTC. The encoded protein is CASARGSHEQYF.

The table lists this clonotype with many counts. CDR3 in amino acids: CASSLGWGNYEQYF. CDR3 bases: TGTGCCAGCAGCTTAGGTTGGGGGAACTACGAGCAGTACTTC. This chain links TRBV7-6 with TRBJ2-7; either TRBD1 or TRBD2 may fit D (5 bases each). The CDR3 consists of 14 residues. V gave up 1 base and J gave up 3 bases, with 10 bases separating them. The V gene's germline CDR1 is SGHVS and CDR2 FNYEAQ.

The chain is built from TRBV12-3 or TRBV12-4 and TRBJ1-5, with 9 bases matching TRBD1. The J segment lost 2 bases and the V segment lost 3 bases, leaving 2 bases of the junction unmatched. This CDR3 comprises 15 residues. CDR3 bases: TGTGCCAGCAGTTTTCGGACAGGGGGCAATCAGCCCCAGCATTTT. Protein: CASSFRTGGNQPQHF.

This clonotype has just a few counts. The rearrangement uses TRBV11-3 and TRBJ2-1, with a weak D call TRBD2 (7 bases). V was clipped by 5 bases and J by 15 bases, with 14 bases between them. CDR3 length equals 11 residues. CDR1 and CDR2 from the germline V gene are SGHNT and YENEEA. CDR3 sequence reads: CASSKGGARFF. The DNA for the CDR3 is TGTGCCAGCAGCAAGGGGGGGGCCAGGTTCTTC.

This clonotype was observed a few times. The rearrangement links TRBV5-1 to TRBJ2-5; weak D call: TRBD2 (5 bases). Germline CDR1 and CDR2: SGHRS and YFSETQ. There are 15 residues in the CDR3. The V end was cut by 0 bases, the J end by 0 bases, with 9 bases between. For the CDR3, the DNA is TGCGCCAGCAGCTTGGCACGCGGGTACCAAGAGACCCAGTACTTC. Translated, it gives CASSLARGYQETQYF.

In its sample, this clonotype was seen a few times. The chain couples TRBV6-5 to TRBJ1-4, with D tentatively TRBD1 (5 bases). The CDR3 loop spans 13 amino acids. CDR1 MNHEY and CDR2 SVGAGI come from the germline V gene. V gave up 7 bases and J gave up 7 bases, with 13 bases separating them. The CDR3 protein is CASTTGGTEKLFF. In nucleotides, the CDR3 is TGTGCCAGCACGACGGGTGGGACTGAAAAACTGTTTTTT.

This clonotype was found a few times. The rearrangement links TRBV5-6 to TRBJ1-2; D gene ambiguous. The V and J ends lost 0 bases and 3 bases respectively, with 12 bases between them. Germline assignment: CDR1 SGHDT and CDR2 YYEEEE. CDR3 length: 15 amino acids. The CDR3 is CASSLVGSEHYGYTF. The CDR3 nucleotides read TGTGCCAGCAGCTTGGTAGGGAGTGAACACTATGGCTACACCTTC.

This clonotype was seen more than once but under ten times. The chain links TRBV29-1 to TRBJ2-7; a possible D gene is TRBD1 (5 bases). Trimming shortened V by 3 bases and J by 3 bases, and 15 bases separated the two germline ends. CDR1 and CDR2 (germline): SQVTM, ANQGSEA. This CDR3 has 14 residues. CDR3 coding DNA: TGCAGCGTTGATTTGCAGGGTTCTCGCTACGAGCAGTACTTC. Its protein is CSVDLQGSRYEQYF.

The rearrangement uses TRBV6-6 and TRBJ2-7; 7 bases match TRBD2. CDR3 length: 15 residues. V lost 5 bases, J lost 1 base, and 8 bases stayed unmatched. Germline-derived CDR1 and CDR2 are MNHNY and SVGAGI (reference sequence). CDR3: CASSNPGEGSYEQYF. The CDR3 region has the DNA TGTGCCAGCAGTAACCCGGGGGAGGGTTCCTACGAGCAGTACTTC.

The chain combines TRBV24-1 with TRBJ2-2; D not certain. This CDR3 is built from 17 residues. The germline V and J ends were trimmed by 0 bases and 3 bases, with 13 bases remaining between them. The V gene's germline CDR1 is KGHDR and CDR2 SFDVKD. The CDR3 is CATSDLRSDSYTGELFF. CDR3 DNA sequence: TGTGCCACCAGTGATTTGAGGAGTGATAGTTACACCGGGGAGCTGTTTTTT.

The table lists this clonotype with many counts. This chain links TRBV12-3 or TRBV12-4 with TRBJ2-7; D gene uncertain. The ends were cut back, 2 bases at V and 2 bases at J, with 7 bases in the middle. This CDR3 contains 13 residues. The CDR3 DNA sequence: TGTGCCAGCAGTTTAAGGGTTACCTACGAGCAGTACTTC. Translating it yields CASSLRVTYEQYF.

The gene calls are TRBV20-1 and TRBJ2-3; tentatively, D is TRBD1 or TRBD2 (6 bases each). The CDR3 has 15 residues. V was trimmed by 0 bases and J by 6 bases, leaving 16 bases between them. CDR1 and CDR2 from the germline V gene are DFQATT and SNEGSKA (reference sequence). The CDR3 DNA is TGCAGTGCTAGAGATCTGGTCGGGGGCAGGGATACGCAGTATTTT. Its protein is CSARDLVGGRDTQYF.

CDR3 DNA sequence: TGTGCCAGCAGTTTCGGACTAGCGGAACTCTCCTACGAGCAGTACTTC. This sequence encodes CASSFGLAELSYEQYF. The V gene is TRBV28, the J gene TRBJ2-7; 10 bases map to TRBD2. V dropped 3 bases and J dropped 0; count of bases not matched to a gene: 5. The CDR3 has 16 residues. Germline-derived CDR1 and CDR2 are MDHEN and SYDVKM.

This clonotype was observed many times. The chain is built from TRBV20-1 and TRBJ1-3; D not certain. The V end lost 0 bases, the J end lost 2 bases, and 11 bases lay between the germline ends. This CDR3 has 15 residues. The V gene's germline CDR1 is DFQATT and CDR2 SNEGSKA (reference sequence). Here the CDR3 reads CSARDRWTAGNTIYF. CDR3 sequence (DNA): TGCAGTGCTAGAGATCGGTGGACGGCTGGAAACACCATATATTTT.

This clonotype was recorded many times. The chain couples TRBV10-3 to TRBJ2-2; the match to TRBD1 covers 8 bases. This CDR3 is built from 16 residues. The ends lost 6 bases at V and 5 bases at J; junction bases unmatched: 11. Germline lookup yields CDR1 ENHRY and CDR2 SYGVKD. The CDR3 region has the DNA TGTGCCATCAGGCAGGAAGACAGGGGAAGAACCGGGGAGCTGTTTTTT. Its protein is CAIRQEDRGRTGELFF.

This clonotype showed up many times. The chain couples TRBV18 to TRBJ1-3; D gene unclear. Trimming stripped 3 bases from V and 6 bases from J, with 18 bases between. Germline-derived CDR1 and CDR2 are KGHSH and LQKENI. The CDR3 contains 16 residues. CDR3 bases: TGTGCCAGCTCACCGTTGTCCAGCTATGATGAAAACACCATATATTTT. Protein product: CASSPLSSYDENTIYF. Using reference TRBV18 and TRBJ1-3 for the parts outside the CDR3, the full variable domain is NAGVMQNPRHLVRRRGQEARLRCSPMKGHSHVYWYRQLPEEGLKFMVYLQKENIIDESGMPKERFSAEFPKEGPSILRIQQVVRGDSAAYFCASSPLSSYDENTIYFGEGSWLTVV.